What follows is one T cell receptor (beta chain) and its context. Investigators amplified TCR beta CDR3 regions from RNA transcripts. In the first round, RT-PCR was carried out with HTBI primers, and a multiplex PCR formed the second round. MiXCR was run by TCRdb on the multiplex PCR reads, yielding one entry per CDR3 protein. The data contain 560,000 or so distinct CDR3 sequences, 35% to 40% of them singletons. The record originates from a study of Graves' ophthalmopathy and Graves' hyperthyroidism. V lost 5 bases to trimming and J lost 0 bases, with 7 bases between them. The CDR3 length is 13 residues. Germline assignment: CDR1 MNHEY and CDR2 SVGAGI. The authors enrolled newly diagnosed hyperthyroidism patients aged 18 to 65 with under 2 months' duration.

The rearrangement uses TRBV6-5 and TRBJ1-1; no reliable D call. The sequenced sample consisted of peripheral blood or thyroid tissue (not recorded which). The sequence came from an adult man with Graves' hyperthyroidism. CDR3 region: CASSPAVNTEAFF. CDR3 bases: TGTGCCAGCAGTCCTGCAGTGAACACTGAAGCTTTCTTT.